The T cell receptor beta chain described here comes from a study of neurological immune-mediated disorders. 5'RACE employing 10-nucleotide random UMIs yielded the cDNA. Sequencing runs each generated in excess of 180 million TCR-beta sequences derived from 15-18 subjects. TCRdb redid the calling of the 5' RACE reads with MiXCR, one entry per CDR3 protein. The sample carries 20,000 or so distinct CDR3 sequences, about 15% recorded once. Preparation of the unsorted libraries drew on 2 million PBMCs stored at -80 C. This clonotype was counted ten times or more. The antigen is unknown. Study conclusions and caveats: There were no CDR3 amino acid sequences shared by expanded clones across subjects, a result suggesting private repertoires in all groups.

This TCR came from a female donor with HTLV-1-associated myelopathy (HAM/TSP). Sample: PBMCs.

CDR3 in DNA: TGCGCCAGCAGCTTGACTAGACAGGGGAAAGGAAACACCATATATTTT. Translated: CASSLTRQGKGNTIYF. The J gene is TRBJ1-3, the V gene TRBV5-1; 8 nucleotides line up with TRBD1. CDR3 size: 16 residues. After removal of 1 base from V and 4 bases from J, the junction contained 7 bases not matched to a gene. Per germline, CDR1 SGHRS and CDR2 YFSETQ.